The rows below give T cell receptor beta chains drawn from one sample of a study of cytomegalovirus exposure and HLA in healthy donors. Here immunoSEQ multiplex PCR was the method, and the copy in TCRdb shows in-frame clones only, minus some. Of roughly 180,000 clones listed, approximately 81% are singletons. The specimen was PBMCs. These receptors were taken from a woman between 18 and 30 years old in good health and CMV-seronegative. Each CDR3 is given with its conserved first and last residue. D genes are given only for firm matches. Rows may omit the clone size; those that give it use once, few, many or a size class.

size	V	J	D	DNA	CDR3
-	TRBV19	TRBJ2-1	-	TGTGCCAGTAGTTTTCAGGGTCCCCCCTACAATGAGCAGTTCTTC	CASSFQGPPYNEQFF
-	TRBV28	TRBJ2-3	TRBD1	TGTGCCAGCAGCCGTTGGGACAGGCTAGTTACGCAGTATTTT	CASSRWDRLVTQYF
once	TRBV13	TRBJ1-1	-	TGTGCCAGCAGCACAGGAGGGCTAACAGGAGCTTTCTTT	CASSTGGLTGAFF
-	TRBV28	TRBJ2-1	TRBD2	TGTGCCAGCAGAAAGCCGGGACTAAACTACAATGAGCAGTTCTTC	CASRKPGLNYNEQFF
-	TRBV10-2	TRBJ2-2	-	TGCGCCAGCAGTGAGGGTATACGGGGGCTGTTTTTT	CASSEGIRGLFF
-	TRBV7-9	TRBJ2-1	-	TGTGCCAGCAGCAGACAGGTTAGGGGCAATGAGCAGTTCTTC	CASSRQVRGNEQFF
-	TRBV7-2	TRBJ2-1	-	TGTGCCAGCAGCCCCCCTTCCGGGACACCAGTCGATGAGCAGTTCTTC	CASSPPSGTPVDEQFF
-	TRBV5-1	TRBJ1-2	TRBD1	TGCGCCAGCAGCTTGGGACAGGGCGGCTTTGGCTACACCTTC	CASSLGQGGFGYTF
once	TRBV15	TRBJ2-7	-	TGTGCCACCAGCACTGGGCTCCGAAGCTTAGATCGCTACGAGCAGTACTTC	CATSTGLRSLDRYEQYF
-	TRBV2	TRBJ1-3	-	TGTGCCAGCAGTGACGACCCCTGGGGTAGAGAGGGAGACTTTGGAAACACCATATATTTT	CASSDDPWGREGDFGNTIYF
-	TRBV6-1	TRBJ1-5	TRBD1	TGTGCCAGCAGTGGTTCCAGGGGGCTCAGAAACAATCAGCCCCAGCATTTT	CASSGSRGLRNNQPQHF
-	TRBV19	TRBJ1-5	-	TGTGCCAGTAGTATTACTGGAGCCAACAATCAGCCCCAGCATTTT	CASSITGANNQPQHF
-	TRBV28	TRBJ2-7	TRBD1	TGTGCCAGCAGTAGACCGGGACAGGGAGTCTACGAGCAGTACTTC	CASSRPGQGVYEQYF
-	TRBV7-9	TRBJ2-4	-	TGTGCCAGCAGCTTAGAACAGGTTAAAAACATTCAGTACTTC	CASSLEQVKNIQYF
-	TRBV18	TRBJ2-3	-	TGTGCCAGCTCACCACCCGGCACAGATACGCAGTATTTT	CASSPPGTDTQYF
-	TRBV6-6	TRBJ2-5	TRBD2	TGTGCCAGCAGGCGGGGGGGACTCGGGGAAAAGGAGGCCCAGTACTTC	CASRRGGLGEKEAQYF
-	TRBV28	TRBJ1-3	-	TGTGCCAGCAGCGCCAGCTCGGATGCGTGGGCCTCTGGAAACACCATATATTTT	CASSASSDAWASGNTIYF
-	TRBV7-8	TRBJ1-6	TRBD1	TGTGCCAGCAGCTTTTCCCGGGACAGGGGAAGTTCACCCCTCCACTTT	CASSFSRDRGSSPLHF
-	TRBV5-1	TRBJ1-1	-	TGCGCCAGCAGCTTGCGAGAGAACACTGAAGCTTTCTTT	CASSLRENTEAFF
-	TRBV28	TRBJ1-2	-	TGTGCCAGCAGTTTCGCGGGAGCTAACTATGGCTACACCTTC	CASSFAGANYGYTF
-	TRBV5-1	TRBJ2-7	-	TGCGCCAGCAGCTTGGTTGCGACTCCCTACGAGCAGTACTTC	CASSLVATPYEQYF
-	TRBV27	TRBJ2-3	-	TGTGCCAGCAGTTGCCCCGGGACTTACACAGATACGCAGTATTTT	CASSCPGTYTDTQYF
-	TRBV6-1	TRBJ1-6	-	TGTGCCAGCAGTGACAGGGATAATTCACCCCTCCACTTT	CASSDRDNSPLHF
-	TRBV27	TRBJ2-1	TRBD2	TGTGCCAGCAGTTTACCCGGGACTAGCCATGAGCAGTTCTTC	CASSLPGTSHEQFF
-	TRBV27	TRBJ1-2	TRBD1	TGTGCCAGCAGTTTATCGATACAGGGGGGAATGGTGGGTGGCTACACCTTC	CASSLSIQGGMVGGYTF
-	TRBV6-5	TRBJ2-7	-	TGTGCCAGCAGTTTCGGCGGCGGAACCTACGAGCAGTACTTC	CASSFGGGTYEQYF
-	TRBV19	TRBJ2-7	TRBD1	TGTGCCAGTAGTACCTCCAGGACAGGGGTCGGAAACCCTTACGAGCAGTACTTC	CASSTSRTGVGNPYEQYF
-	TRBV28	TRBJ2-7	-	TGTGCCAGCAGTACCCACAACTCCTACGAGCAGTACTTC	CASSTHNSYEQYF
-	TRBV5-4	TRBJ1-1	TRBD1	TGTGCCAGCAGCCCGGGACAGGGAACTGAAGCTTTCTTT	CASSPGQGTEAFF
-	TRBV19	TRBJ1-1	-	TGTGCCAGTACCTCGTCGGTGGCAGGGAAGGCTTTCTTT	CASTSSVAGKAFF
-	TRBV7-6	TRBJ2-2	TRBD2	TGTGCCAGCAGCTTAGAAACTAGCGGTAACACCGGGGAGCTGTTTTTT	CASSLETSGNTGELFF
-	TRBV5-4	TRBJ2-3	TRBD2	TGTGCCAGCAGCTCGACTAGCGGCCCCACAGATACGCAGTATTTT	CASSSTSGPTDTQYF
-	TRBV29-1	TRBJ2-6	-	TGCAGCGTTGAATTGAGAGGAGGGGCTGGGGCCAACGTCCTGACTTTC	CSVELRGGAGANVLTF
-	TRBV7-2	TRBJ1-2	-	TGTGCCAGCACCCCCGACACCTACTATGGCTACACCTTC	CASTPDTYYGYTF
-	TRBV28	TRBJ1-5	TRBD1	TGTGCCAGCAGCACACAGGGGGCCGGTCAGCCCCAGCATTTT	CASSTQGAGQPQHF
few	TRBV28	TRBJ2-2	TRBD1	TGTGCCAGCAGTCGCCCGGGACAGCCGTTTGGCACCGGGGAGCTGTTTTTT	CASSRPGQPFGTGELFF
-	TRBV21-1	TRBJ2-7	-	TGTGCCAGCAGCAGCCGGGACAGTCGGGGGGAGCAGTACTTC	CASSSRDSRGEQYF
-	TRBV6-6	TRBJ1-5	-	TGTGCCAGCAGTCACCCGGAGCAGCCCCAGCATTTT	CASSHPEQPQHF
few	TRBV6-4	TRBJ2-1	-	TGTGCCAGCAGTGACTCAGGGGAAAATGAGCAGTTCTTC	CASSDSGENEQFF
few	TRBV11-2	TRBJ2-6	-	TGTGCCAGCAGCACCCCCAGTGGGGCCAACGTCCTGACTTTC	CASSTPSGANVLTF
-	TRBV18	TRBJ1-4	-	TGTGCCAGCTCACCTTCCGGTCGGGGGGTTGAAAAACTGTTTTTT	CASSPSGRGVEKLFF
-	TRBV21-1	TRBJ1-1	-	TGTGCCAGCAGCAAAACCAGCCGGGGTTTGAACACTGAAGCTTTCTTT	CASSKTSRGLNTEAFF
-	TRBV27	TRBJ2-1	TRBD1	TGTGCCAGCAGCATCCAGGGGGCTTACAATGAGCAGTTCTTC	CASSIQGAYNEQFF